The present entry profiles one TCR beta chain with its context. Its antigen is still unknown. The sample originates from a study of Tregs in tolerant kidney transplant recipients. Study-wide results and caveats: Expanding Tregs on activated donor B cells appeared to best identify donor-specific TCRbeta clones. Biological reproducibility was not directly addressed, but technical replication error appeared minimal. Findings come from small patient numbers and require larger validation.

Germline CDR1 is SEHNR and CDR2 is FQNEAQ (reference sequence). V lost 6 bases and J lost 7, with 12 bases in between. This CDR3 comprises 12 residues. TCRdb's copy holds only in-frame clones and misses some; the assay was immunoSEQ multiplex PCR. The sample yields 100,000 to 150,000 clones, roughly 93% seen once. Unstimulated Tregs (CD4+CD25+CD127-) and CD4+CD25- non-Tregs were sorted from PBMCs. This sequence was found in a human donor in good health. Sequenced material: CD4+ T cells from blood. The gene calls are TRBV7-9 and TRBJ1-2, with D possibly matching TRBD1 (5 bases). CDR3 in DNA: TGTGCCAGCAGGCTTCAGGGCGCTGGCTACACCTTC. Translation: CASRLQGAGYTF.